The present entry profiles one T cell receptor beta chain with its context. Its target is not known. The sample originates from a study of blood T cells in healthy people across ages. About the study: Template switching recovered approximately one barcoded beta molecule for every two T cells.

This CDR3 is 14 amino acids long. Germline assignment: CDR1 SGHRS and CDR2 YFSETQ. Trimming removed 4 bases at V and 1 base at J, with 11 bases between. Next came a second PCR, run for about 7 to 12 cycles, which used a sample-barcoded 5' primer along with a J-beta primer mix. TCRdb re-derived calls from the 5' RACE reads in MiXCR, one entry per CDR3 protein. This table has hundreds of thousands of distinct CDR3 sequences, around a fifth appearing once. Study findings and constraints: PBMCs were not sorted, which prevented a conclusive comparison of naive versus antigen-experienced cells.

This TCR came from a man in his 70s in good health. The V and J genes are TRBV5-1 and TRBJ1-1; D is unresolved. Sequencing was performed on blood. The CDR3 DNA reads as TGCGCCAGCAGCATACAACTATCGAACACTGAAGCTTTCTTT. Translated, it gives CASSIQLSNTEAFF. Based on the CDR3 plus reference TRBV5-1 and TRBJ1-1, the full variable domain is KAGVTQTPRYLIKTRGQQVTLSCSPISGHRSVSWYQQTPGQGLQFLFEYFSETQRNKGNFPGRFSGRQFSNSRSEMNVSTLELGDSALYLCASSIQLSNTEAFFGQGTRLTVV.